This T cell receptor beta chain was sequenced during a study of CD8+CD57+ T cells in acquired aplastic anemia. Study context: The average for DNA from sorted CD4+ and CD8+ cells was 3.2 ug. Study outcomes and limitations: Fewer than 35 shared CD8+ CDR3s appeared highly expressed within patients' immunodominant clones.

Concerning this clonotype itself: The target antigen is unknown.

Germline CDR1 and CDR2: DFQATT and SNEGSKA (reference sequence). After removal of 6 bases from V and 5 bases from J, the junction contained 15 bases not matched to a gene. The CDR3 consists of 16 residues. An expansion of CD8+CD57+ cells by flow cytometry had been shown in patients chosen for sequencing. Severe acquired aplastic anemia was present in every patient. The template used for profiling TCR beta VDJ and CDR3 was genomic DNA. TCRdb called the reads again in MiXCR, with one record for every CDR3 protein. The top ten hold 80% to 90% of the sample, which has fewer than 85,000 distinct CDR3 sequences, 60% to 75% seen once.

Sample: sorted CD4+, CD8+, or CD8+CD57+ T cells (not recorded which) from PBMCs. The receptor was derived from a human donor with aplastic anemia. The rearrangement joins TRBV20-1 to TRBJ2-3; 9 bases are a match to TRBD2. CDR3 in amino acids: CSAPTLGGGAGDTQYF. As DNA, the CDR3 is TGCAGTGCCCCGACGTTAGGCGGGGGGGCCGGAGATACGCAGTATTTT.